This T cell receptor (beta chain) was observed in a study of blood T cells in healthy people across ages. The overall study: Roughly one uniquely barcoded beta molecule per two T cells was captured.

Study-level points and caveats: There were more naive CD4+ cells and higher diversity in long-lived donors than in aged donors. Age showed a roughly linear inverse relationship with TCR beta diversity per million T cells.

With regard to this clonotype: As yet, its antigen is unknown.

For the second PCR, which ran for 7 to 11 cycles, a sample-barcoded 5' primer and a J-beta primer mix were used. TCRdb analysed the 5' RACE reads with MiXCR anew, one entry per CDR3 protein. Of 800,000 to 900,000 distinct CDR3 sequences listed, 55% to 65% are singletons. The junction had 2 bases not matched to a gene; V was cut back by 2 bases and J by 6 bases. The CDR3 extends over 15 amino acids. Per germline, CDR1 MGHDK and CDR2 SYGVNS. The sample taken for sequencing was blood. This TCR derives from a man in his thirties or forties in good health. The rearrangement links TRBV25-1 to TRBJ1-6; the match to TRBD1 covers 9 bases. The CDR3 DNA follows: TGTGCCAGCAGTGAAGTGGACAGGGGTAATTCACCCCTCCACTTT. As protein: CASSEVDRGNSPLHF.